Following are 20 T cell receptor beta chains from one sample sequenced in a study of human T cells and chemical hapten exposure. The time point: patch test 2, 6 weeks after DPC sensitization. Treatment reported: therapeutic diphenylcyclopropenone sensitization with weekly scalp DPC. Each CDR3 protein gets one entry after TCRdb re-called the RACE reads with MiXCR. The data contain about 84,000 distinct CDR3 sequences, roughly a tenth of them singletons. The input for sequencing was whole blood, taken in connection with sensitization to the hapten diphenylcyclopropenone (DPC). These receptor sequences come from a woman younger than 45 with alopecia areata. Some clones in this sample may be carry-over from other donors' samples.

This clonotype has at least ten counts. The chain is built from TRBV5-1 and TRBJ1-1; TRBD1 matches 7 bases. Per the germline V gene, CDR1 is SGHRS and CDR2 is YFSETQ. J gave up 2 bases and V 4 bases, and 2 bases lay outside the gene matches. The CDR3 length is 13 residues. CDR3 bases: TGCGCCAGCAGCCGACAGGGAAACACTGAAGCTTTCTTT. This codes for CASSRQGNTEAFF.

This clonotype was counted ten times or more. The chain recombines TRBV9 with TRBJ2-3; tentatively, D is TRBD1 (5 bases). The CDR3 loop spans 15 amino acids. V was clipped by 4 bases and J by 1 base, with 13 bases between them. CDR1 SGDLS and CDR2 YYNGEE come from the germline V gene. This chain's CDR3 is CASSPLQTGTDTQYF. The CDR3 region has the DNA TGTGCCAGCAGCCCACTTCAGACAGGCACAGATACGCAGTATTTT.

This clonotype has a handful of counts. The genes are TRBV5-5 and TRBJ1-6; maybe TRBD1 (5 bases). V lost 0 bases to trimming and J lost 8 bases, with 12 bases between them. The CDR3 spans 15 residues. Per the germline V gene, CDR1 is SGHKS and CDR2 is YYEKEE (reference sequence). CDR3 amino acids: CASSLGGYADSPLHF. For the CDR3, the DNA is TGTGCCAGCAGCTTGGGGGGCTACGCGGATTCACCCCTCCACTTT.

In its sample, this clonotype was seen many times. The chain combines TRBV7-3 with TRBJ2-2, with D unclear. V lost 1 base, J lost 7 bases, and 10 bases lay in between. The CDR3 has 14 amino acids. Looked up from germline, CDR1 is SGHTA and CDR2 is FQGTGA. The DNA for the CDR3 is TGTGCCAGCAGCTTAAGGTCACACGGCGGGGAGCTGTTTTTT. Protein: CASSLRSHGGELFF.

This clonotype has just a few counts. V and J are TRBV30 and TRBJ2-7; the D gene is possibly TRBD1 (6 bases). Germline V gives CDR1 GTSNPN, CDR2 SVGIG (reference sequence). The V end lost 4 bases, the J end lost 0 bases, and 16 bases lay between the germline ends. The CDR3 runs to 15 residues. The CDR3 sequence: CAWKFGTTSSYEQYF. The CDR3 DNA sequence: TGTGCCTGGAAATTTGGGACAACCAGCTCCTACGAGCAGTACTTC.

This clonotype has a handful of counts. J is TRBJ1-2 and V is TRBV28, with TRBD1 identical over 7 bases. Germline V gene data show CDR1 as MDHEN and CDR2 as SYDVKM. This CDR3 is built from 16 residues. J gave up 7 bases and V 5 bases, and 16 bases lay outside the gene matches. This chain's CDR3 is CASSPSPGTVLFGYTF. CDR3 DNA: TGTGCCAGCAGTCCTTCTCCCGGGACAGTACTTTTTGGCTACACCTTC.

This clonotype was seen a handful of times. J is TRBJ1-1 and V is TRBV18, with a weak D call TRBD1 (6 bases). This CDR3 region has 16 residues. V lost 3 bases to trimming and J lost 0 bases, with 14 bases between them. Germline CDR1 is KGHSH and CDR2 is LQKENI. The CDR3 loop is CASSPSRGPMNTEAFF. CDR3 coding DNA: TGTGCCAGCTCACCCTCCAGGGGACCGATGAACACTGAAGCTTTCTTT.

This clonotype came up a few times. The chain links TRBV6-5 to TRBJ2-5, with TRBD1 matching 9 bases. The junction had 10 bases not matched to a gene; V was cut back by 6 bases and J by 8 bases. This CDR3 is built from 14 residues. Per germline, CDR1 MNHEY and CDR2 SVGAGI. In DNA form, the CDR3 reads TGTGCCAGCAGCCGGACAGGGGCCTCTCCCACCCAGTACTTC. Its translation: CASSRTGASPTQYF.

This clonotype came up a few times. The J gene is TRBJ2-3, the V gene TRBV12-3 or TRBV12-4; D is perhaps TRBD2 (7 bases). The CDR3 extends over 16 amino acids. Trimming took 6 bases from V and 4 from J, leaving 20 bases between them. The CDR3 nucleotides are TGTGCCAGCAGCCCTTGGGGTGGCGGGGGCGCAGATACGCAGTATTTT. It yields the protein CASSPWGGGGADTQYF.

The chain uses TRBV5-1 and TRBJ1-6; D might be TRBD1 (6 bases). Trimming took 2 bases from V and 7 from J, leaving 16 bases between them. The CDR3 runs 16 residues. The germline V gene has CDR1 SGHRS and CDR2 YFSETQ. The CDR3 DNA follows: TGCGCCAGCAGCTTTTCTTCCAGGGGAGGCAATTCACCCCTCCACTTT. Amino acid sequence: CASSFSSRGGNSPLHF.

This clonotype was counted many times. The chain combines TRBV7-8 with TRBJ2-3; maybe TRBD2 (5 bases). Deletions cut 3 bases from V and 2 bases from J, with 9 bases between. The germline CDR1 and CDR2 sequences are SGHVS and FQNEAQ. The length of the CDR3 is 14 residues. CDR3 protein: CASSFRGHTDTQYF. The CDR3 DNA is TGTGCCAGCAGCTTTCGGGGTCACACAGATACGCAGTATTTT.

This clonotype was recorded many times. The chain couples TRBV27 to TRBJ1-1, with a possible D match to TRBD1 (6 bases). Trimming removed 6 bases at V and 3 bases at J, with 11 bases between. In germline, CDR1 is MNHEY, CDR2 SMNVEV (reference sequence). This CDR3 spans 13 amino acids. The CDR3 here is CASRRQADTEAFF. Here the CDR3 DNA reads TGTGCCAGCAGAAGACAGGCGGACACTGAAGCTTTCTTT.

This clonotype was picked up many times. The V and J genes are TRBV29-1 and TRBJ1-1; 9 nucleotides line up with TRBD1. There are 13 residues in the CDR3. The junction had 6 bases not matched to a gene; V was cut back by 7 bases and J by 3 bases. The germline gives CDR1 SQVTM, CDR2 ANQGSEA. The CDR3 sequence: CSASRQGDTEAFF. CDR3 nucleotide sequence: TGCAGCGCCTCCCGACAGGGGGACACTGAAGCTTTCTTT.

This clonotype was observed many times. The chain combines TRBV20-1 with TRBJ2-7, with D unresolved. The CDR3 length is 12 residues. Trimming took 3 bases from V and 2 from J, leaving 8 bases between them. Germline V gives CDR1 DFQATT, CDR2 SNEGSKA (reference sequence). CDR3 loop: CSASRVAYEQYF. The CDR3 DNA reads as TGCAGTGCTAGTAGGGTCGCCTACGAGCAGTACTTC.

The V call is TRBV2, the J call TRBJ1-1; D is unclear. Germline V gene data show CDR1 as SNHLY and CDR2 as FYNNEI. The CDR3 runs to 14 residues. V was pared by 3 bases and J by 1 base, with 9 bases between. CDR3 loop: CASSENSANTEAFF. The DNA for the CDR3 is TGTGCCAGCAGTGAGAACAGTGCGAACACTGAAGCTTTCTTT.

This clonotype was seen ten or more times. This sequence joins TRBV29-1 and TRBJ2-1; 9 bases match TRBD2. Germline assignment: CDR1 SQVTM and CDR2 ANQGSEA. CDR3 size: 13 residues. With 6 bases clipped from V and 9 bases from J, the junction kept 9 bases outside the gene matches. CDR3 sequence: CSVPGLALFEQFF. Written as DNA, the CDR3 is TGCAGCGTACCGGGACTAGCTCTATTTGAGCAGTTCTTC.

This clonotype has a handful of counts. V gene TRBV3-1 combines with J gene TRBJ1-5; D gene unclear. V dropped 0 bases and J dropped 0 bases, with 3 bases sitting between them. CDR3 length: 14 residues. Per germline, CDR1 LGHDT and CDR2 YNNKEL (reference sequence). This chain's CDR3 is CASSQEISNQPQHF. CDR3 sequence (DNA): TGTGCCAGCAGCCAAGAGATTAGCAATCAGCCCCAGCATTTT.

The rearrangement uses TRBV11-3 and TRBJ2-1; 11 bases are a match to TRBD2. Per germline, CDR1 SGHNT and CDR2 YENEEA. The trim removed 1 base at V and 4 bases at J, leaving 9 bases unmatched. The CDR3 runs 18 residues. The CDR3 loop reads CASSLGVLTSGNYNEQFF. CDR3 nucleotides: TGTGCCAGCAGCTTAGGGGTCCTGACTAGCGGGAATTACAATGAGCAGTTCTTC.

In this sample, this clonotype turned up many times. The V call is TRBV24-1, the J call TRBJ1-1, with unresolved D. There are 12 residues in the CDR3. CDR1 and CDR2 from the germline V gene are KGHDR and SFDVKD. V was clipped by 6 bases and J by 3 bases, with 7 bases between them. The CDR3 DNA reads TGTGCCACCAGTCGAGCGGACACTGAAGCTTTCTTT. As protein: CATSRADTEAFF.

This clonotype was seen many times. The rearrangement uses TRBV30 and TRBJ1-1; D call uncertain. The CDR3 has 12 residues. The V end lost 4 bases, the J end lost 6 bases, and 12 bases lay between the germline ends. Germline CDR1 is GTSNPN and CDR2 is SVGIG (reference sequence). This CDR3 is CAWTKNGPEAFF. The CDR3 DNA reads TGTGCCTGGACTAAGAACGGGCCTGAAGCTTTCTTT.